The sequence of this T cell receptor (beta chain) was determined in a study of tumor-infiltrating lymphocytes in primary liver carcinoma. The study, taken as a whole, reports: Paired tumor-adjacent and tumor-blood samples overlapped less than tumor region pairs did.

The germline V gene has CDR1 SQVTM and CDR2 ANQGSEA. The CDR3 loop spans 17 amino acids. The input was approximately 500 ng total RNA; TCR beta cDNA was made from it with a constant-region primer. Researchers made the TCR beta libraries by running three nested multiplex PCR rounds with slightly modified ARM-PCR. Amplification in the first two PCR rounds was performed using TRBV1-TRBV30 forward primers and a C-beta reverse primer for 10 cycles each. TCRdb reprocessed the multiplex PCR reads via MiXCR and lists one record per CDR3 protein. The sample holds just over 300,000 distinct CDR3 sequences, approximately 58% seen once. Alongside blood RNA obtained from unsorted whole blood, germline DNA was also extracted. Among the patients, all had chronic HBV infection and none had been treated. A four-milliliter peripheral blood sample was collected before surgery. About this clonotype itself: Its antigen is currently unknown. A read error may produce the germline difference seen at one junction end.

This receptor was identified in a woman in her twenties or thirties with primary liver carcinoma and hepatitis B virus infection. The chain employs TRBV29-1 and TRBJ1-2; maybe TRBD1 (6 bases). What was sequenced was peripheral blood. CDR3 sequence reads: CSVPYVRTEKGIYDYTF. As DNA, the CDR3 is TGCAGCGTTCCCTACGTCCGGACAGAAAAGGGGATCTATGACTACACCTTC.